The source of this TCR beta chain is a study of T cells after yellow fever vaccination. Study-level background: In the case of low-cell-number fractions, SMART-Seq v4 Ultra Low Input was used for preparation.

The CDR3 sequence is 14 residues long. Germline V gives CDR1 MNHEY, CDR2 SVGEGT. The V gene lost 2 bases and the J gene lost 5 bases, with 10 bases spanning the gap. 5'RACE template switching produced TCR cDNA carrying a universal primer site and UMIs. A single record per CDR3 protein comes from TCRdb applying MiXCR to the 5' RACE reads. The data hold just under 600,000 distinct CDR3 sequences, with less than 15% observed a single time. A word on this clonotype: The antigen remains unidentified.

Overall study findings and caveats: Reappearance after the booster was observed for most primary-vaccination clones (around 96% CD4, over 70% CD8). There was a possibility that FACS-sorted repertoires contained abundant clonotypes contaminating from the bulk population.

The genes are TRBV6-2 or TRBV6-3 and TRBJ2-1; D is uncertain. This clonotype was sampled from a man aged 25-45 years who received the YFV17D yellow fever vaccine. This sample comprised PBMCs, obtained on the day of the yellow fever booster vaccination. DNA for the CDR3: TGTGCCAGCAGTTACATCCCTTTAGACAATGAGCAGTTCTTC. Its translation: CASSYIPLDNEQFF.